The sequence of this TCR beta chain was determined in a study of T cell repertoires in cytomegalovirus infection. With V trimmed by 0 bases and J by 6 bases, 12 bases remained unmatched. CDR1 SGHVS and CDR2 FQNEAQ come from the germline V gene. This CDR3 has 17 amino acids. This clonotype was observed a few times. TCRdb recomputed calls from the reads with MiXCR, one row per CDR3 protein. This sample has about 140,000 distinct CDR3 sequences, with about 6.5% found just once. Sample: PBMCs. This chain connects TRBV7-8 to TRBJ2-7; TRBD1 matches 9 bases. The receptor's source is a human donor in good health (CMV status not recorded). Some clones in this sample may be carry-over from other donors' samples. As DNA, the CDR3 is TGTGCCAGCAGCTTAGCGCATGCAGGACAGGGGTCCGGCGAGCAGTACTTC. It specifies CASSLAHAGQGSGEQYF. Full variable domain (outside the CDR3, taken from reference TRBV7-8 and TRBJ2-7): GAGVSQSPRYKVAKRGQDVALRCDPISGHVSLFWYQQALGQGPEFLTYFQNEAQLDKSGLPSDRFFAERPEGSVSTLKIQRTQQEDSAVYLCASSLAHAGQGSGEQYFGPGTRLTVT.